The text below deals with one TCR beta chain. No antigen is known for it. The CDR3 has 15 amino acids. Per the germline V gene, CDR1 is LNHDA and CDR2 is SQIVND (reference sequence). Trimming stripped 2 bases from V and 3 bases from J, with 8 bases between. This entry is derived from a study of T cell responses to AZD1222 COVID-19 vaccine. As for the study in general: Second-dose intervals near 4 or 12 weeks were combined.

Study-level points and caveats: Spike-specific TCR breadth rose after two AZD1222 doses, and depth rose as well. Donors were chiefly white British, with a greater number of females, and clonal diversity was perhaps underestimated.

Clones were sequenced by immunoSEQ multiplex PCR, and TCRdb holds only the in-frame ones, with some missing. This table has 80,000 to 100,000 clones, about 86% appearing once. This specimen consisted of peripheral blood, obtained on day 0 of AZD1222 vaccination. This clonotype was sampled from an adult in good health. V and J are TRBV19 and TRBJ1-6; TRBD1 might be the D (5 bases). The CDR3: CASSIRTNYNSPLHF. Written as DNA, the CDR3 is TGTGCCAGTAGTATAAGGACAAACTATAATTCACCCCTCCACTTT.